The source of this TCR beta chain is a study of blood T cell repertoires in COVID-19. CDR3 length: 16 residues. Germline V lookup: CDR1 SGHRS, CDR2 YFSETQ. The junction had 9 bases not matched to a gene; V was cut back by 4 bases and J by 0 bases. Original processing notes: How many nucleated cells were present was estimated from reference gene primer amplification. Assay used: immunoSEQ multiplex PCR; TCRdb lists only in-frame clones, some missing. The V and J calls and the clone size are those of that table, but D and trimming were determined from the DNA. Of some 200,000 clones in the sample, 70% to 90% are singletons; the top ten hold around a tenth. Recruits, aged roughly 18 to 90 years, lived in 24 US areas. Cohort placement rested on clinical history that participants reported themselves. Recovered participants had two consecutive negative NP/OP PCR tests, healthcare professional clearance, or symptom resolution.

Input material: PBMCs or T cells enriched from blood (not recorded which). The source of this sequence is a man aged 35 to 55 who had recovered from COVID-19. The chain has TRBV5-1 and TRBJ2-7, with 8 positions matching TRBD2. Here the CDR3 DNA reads TGCGCCAGCAGCCCGTCGACTAGCGCCTACTCCTACGAGCAGTACTTC. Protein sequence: CASSPSTSAYSYEQYF.